Below, 29 T cell receptor beta chains from the same sample are listed, as sequenced in a study of T cell changes during pregnancy in multiple sclerosis. The data were produced by immunoSEQ multiplex PCR, yet TCRdb's version contains in-frame clones alone and is incomplete. The sample yields roughly 31,000 clones, around 94% seen once. The sequences come from CD4+ T cells from peripheral blood mononuclear cells, collected in the first trimester of pregnancy. Receptors were obtained from a female donor with multiple sclerosis, enrolled in a pregnancy study.

The chain carries TRBV2 and TRBJ1-2; 8 bases are a match to TRBD1. The ends lost 5 bases at V and 7 bases at J; junction bases unmatched: 3. CDR1 is SNHLY and CDR2 is FYNNEI in the germline V gene. The CDR3 runs to 12 residues. For the CDR3, the DNA is TGTGCCAGCAGTTACAGGGGGTCTGGCTACACCTTC. Its translation is CASSYRGSGYTF. Filled out from reference TRBV2 and TRBJ1-2, the complete variable domain reads EPEVTQTPSHQVTQMGQEVILRCVPISNHLYFYWYRQILGQKVEFLVSFYNNEISEKSEIFDDQFSVERPDGSNFTLKIRSTKLEDSAMYFCASSYRGSGYTFGSGTRLTVV.

V gene TRBV10-3 combines with J gene TRBJ1-5; D remains ambiguous. This CDR3 region has 16 residues. V lost 1 base to trimming and J lost 8 bases, with 18 bases between them. Germline V gives CDR1 ENHRY, CDR2 SYGVKD. The CDR3 DNA reads TGTGCCATCAGTGAGTTTAGAACAGACACAAGCAAGCCCCAGCATTTT. Encoded protein: CAISEFRTDTSKPQHF.

This clone was observed once. V is TRBV5-4 and J is TRBJ2-3; TRBD1 is a possible D gene (5 bases). The CDR3 loop spans 16 amino acids. Looked up from germline, CDR1 is SGHNT and CDR2 is YYREEE (reference sequence). V was shortened by 0 bases and J by 5 bases, with 16 bases between the two germline ends. The CDR3 DNA reads as TGTGCCAGCAGCTTGGGGGGCGGCCAGGGAAGAGATACGCAGTATTTT. It translates to CASSLGGGQGRDTQYF. Complete variable domain (other parts from reference TRBV5-4 and TRBJ2-3): ETGVTQSPTHLIKTRGQQVTLRCSSQSGHNTVSWYQQALGQGPQFIFQYYREEENGRGNFPPRFSGLQFPNYSSELNVNALELDDSALYLCASSLGGGQGRDTQYFGPGTRLTVL.

The genes are TRBV11-2 and TRBJ2-5; D is possibly TRBD2 (6 bases). Germline lookup yields CDR1 SGHAT and CDR2 FQNNGV. V was shortened by 5 bases and J by 2 bases, with 15 bases between the two germline ends. The CDR3 runs 15 residues. As DNA, the CDR3 is TGTGCCAGCAGCCTGACGGGGGTTAGGCAAGAGACCCAGTACTTC. Residues: CASSLTGVRQETQYF.

CDR3 residues: CASRPSRTLTEAFF. The CDR3 DNA sequence: TGTGCCAGTAGGCCGTCAAGGACTCTAACTGAAGCTTTCTTT. The V and J genes are TRBV19 and TRBJ1-1; D is undetermined. The germline V gene has CDR1 LNHDA and CDR2 SQIVND (reference sequence). V lost 6 bases to trimming and J lost 5 bases, with 16 bases between them. CDR3 length: 14 amino acids.

CDR3: CASSLPRAAQDTQYF. CDR3 nucleotides: TGTGCCAGCAGTCTTCCGAGGGCAGCGCAGGATACGCAGTATTTT. J is TRBJ2-3 and V is TRBV5-4; tentative D call: TRBD2 (5 bases). Trimming took 5 bases from V and 6 from J, leaving 19 bases between them. Germline CDR1 reads SGHNT; CDR2 reads YYREEE (reference sequence). The CDR3 loop spans 15 amino acids.

The chain is built from TRBV7-2 and TRBJ2-7, with D possibly matching TRBD2 (5 bases). CDR3 length equals 14 residues. Trimming pared 5 bases from V and 7 bases from J, leaving 18 bases between. Per the germline V gene, CDR1 is SGHTA and CDR2 is FQGNSA. The CDR3 DNA follows: TGTGCCAGCAGCCTCGACACCAGAACGGGAGAGCAGTACTTC. Translation gives CASSLDTRTGEQYF.

The chain recombines TRBV30 with TRBJ1-1; D is ambiguous. This CDR3 has 14 residues. Per the germline V gene, CDR1 is GTSNPN and CDR2 is SVGIG (reference sequence). Deletions cut 4 bases from V and 2 bases from J, with 14 bases between. The CDR3 reads CAWKRGPINTEAFF. The CDR3 nucleotides read TGTGCCTGGAAGAGAGGGCCGATTAACACTGAAGCTTTCTTT.

This clone was detected a few times. The chain couples TRBV7-9 to TRBJ2-3, with 10 bases fitting TRBD2. Per germline, CDR1 SEHNR and CDR2 FQNEAQ (reference sequence). Germline trimming cut 3 bases from V and 4 bases from J; bases unmatched to any gene: 7. The CDR3 has 16 residues. In DNA form, the CDR3 reads TGTGCCAGCAGCTTCAAAGCGGGGGGGCCCTCAGATACGCAGTATTTT. It yields the protein CASSFKAGGPSDTQYF.

This rearrangement joins TRBV5-4 to TRBJ1-2, with 7 bases lining up with TRBD1. Germline trimming cut 4 bases from V and 9 bases from J; bases unmatched to any gene: 15. This CDR3 has 15 residues. Germline V lookup: CDR1 SGHNT, CDR2 YYREEE (reference sequence). CDR3 sequence (DNA): TGTGCCAGCAGCGGAAGGACAGGTCCGAGGGATAGCTACACCTTC. It translates to CASSGRTGPRDSYTF.

This clone was detected only once. The chain employs TRBV7-2 and TRBJ1-2; D perhaps matches TRBD1 (5 bases). Trimming stripped 1 base from V and 14 bases from J, with 11 bases between. Germline V gives CDR1 SGHTA, CDR2 FQGNSA. The CDR3 totals 11 residues. Here the CDR3 reads CASSLGQIKTF. In nucleotides, the CDR3 is TGTGCCAGCAGCTTAGGACAGATCAAAACCTTC.

The chain is built from TRBV6-1 and TRBJ1-5; the D gene is possibly TRBD1 (5 bases). CDR1 and CDR2 from the germline V gene are MNHNS and SASEGT. The CDR3 extends over 17 amino acids. The V end lost 4 bases, the J end lost 4 bases, and 20 bases lay between the germline ends. The CDR3 region has the DNA TGTGCCAGCAGTGGGCAACTTGCCTTCGGGGGTAATCAGCCCCAGCATTTT. This sequence encodes CASSGQLAFGGNQPQHF.

This chain links TRBV10-3 with TRBJ1-5; D perhaps matches TRBD1 (5 bases). Between the trimmed V and J ends, which lost 3 bases and 4 bases, there was a span of 10 bases. CDR1 is ENHRY and CDR2 is SYGVKD in the germline V gene. The CDR3 extends over 14 amino acids. The CDR3 nucleotides read TGTGCCATCAGTGAAGCCGGGGGGAATCAGCCCCAGCATTTT. It is translated as CAISEAGGNQPQHF.

The chain combines TRBV7-9 with TRBJ2-1; 9 bases agree with TRBD2. CDR1 and CDR2 (germline): SEHNR, FQNEAQ (reference sequence). Losses at the gene ends were 5 bases for V and 8 bases for J; bases not matched to a gene: 10. This CDR3 is 15 amino acids long. The CDR3 protein is CASSPVSSGGDEQFF. The CDR3 DNA reads as TGTGCCAGCAGCCCGGTTAGTAGCGGGGGAGATGAGCAGTTCTTC.

The chain combines TRBV4-2 with TRBJ2-7; D may be TRBD2 (5 bases). The CDR3 is 15 amino acids. Germline V gene data show CDR1 as LGHNA and CDR2 as YNFKEQ. The ends were cut back, 0 bases at V and 6 bases at J, with 15 bases in the middle. CDR3 sequence: CASSQDLWASSEQYF. CDR3 bases: TGTGCCAGCAGCCAAGATCTCTGGGCTAGCTCCGAGCAGTACTTC.

The V gene is TRBV6-5, the J gene TRBJ1-2; 7 bases are shared with TRBD1. V lost 7 bases to trimming and J lost 7 bases; unmatched junction nucleotides: 12. Germline CDR1 and CDR2: MNHEY and SVGAGI. CDR3 length: 14 amino acids. The CDR3 region has the DNA TGTGCCAGCACCCGCCAGGGGGAGAGAAGTGGCTACACCTTC. Translation: CASTRQGERSGYTF.

V gene TRBV5-1 combines with J gene TRBJ2-5, with TRBD2 identical over 8 bases. The trim removed 4 bases at V and 4 bases at J, leaving 12 bases unmatched. Germline lookup yields CDR1 SGHRS and CDR2 YFSETQ. The CDR3 contains 16 residues. Here the CDR3 DNA reads TGCGCCAGCAGCCCCTTTTTGGCGGGGGGAGGAGAGACCCAGTACTTC. It translates to CASSPFLAGGGETQYF. Full variable domain (missing parts from reference TRBV5-1 and TRBJ2-5): KAGVTQTPRYLIKTRGQQVTLSCSPISGHRSVSWYQQTPGQGLQFLFEYFSETQRNKGNFPGRFSGRQFSNSRSEMNVSTLELGDSALYLCASSPFLAGGGETQYFGPGTRLLVL.

The genes are TRBV27 and TRBJ2-7; 7 bases match TRBD1. Germline CDR1 MNHEY, CDR2 SMNVEV (reference sequence). The CDR3 spans 12 residues. V trimming: 4 bases; J trimming: 6 bases; junction bases outside the gene matches: 3. The CDR3 sequence is CASSYRGAEQYF. In nucleotides, the CDR3 is TGTGCCAGCAGTTACAGGGGTGCCGAGCAGTACTTC.

The chain combines TRBV6-5 with TRBJ1-2; 8 bases fit TRBD1. Trimming cost V 7 bases and J 0 bases; bases outside gene matches: 7. The CDR3 has 15 amino acids. Per the germline V gene, CDR1 is MNHEY and CDR2 is SVGAGI. Written as DNA, the CDR3 is TGTGCCAGCACCCAGGGGGCCCCCCCTAACTATGGCTACACCTTC. It yields the protein CASTQGAPPNYGYTF.

This clone was seen a single time. V usage is TRBV7-3 and J usage is TRBJ2-2, with D possibly TRBD1 on 7 matching bases. The germline V gene has CDR1 SGHTA and CDR2 FQGTGA. Trimming removed 2 bases at V and 0 bases at J, with 10 bases between. This CDR3 has 16 residues. This CDR3 is CASSLRGTANTGELFF. For the CDR3, the DNA is TGTGCCAGCAGCTTACGGGGGACAGCGAACACCGGGGAGCTGTTTTTT.

The rearrangement links TRBV5-1 to TRBJ2-5, with 9 bases matching TRBD1. The germline CDR1 and CDR2 sequences are SGHRS and YFSETQ. CDR3 length: 16 residues. V trimming: 0 bases; J trimming: 4 bases; junction bases outside the gene matches: 7. CDR3 coding DNA: TGCGCCAGCAGCTTGGGAGACAGGGGGAGCCGAGAGACCCAGTACTTC. Translation gives CASSLGDRGSRETQYF. Full variable domain (outside the CDR3, taken from reference TRBV5-1 and TRBJ2-5): KAGVTQTPRYLIKTRGQQVTLSCSPISGHRSVSWYQQTPGQGLQFLFEYFSETQRNKGNFPGRFSGRQFSNSRSEMNVSTLELGDSALYLCASSLGDRGSRETQYFGPGTRLLVL.

V is TRBV19 and J is TRBJ1-5; 12 bases map to TRBD1. This CDR3 is 15 amino acids long. Per germline, CDR1 LNHDA and CDR2 SQIVND (reference sequence). The V segment lost 5 bases and the J segment 5 bases; nucleotides outside the gene matches: 4. The CDR3 DNA reads TGTGCCAGTAGTGGGGGGACAGGGGGCCATCAGCCCCAGCATTTT. This codes for CASSGGTGGHQPQHF.

The chain is built from TRBV11-1 and TRBJ2-5; 16 bases align to TRBD2. Germline CDR1 and CDR2: SGHAT and FQDESV (reference sequence). This CDR3 comprises 18 residues. V gave up 5 bases and J gave up 5 bases; unmatched junction bases: 11. The DNA of the CDR3 is TGTGCCAGCAGCCTTATGGGACTAGCGGGGGGGACGGATGAGACCCAGTACTTC. Protein product: CASSLMGLAGGTDETQYF.

CDR3 loop: CASSPLQGSYNEQFF. CDR3 nucleotide sequence: TGTGCCAGCAGTCCCTTACAGGGGTCCTACAATGAGCAGTTCTTC. This rearrangement joins TRBV2 to TRBJ2-1; 7 bases line up with TRBD1. This CDR3 is 15 amino acids long. Germline CDR1 SNHLY, CDR2 FYNNEI. J gave up 1 base and V 5 bases, and 5 bases lay outside the gene matches.

This sequence joins TRBV5-6 and TRBJ1-1; 9 bases align to TRBD1. The CDR3 runs 16 residues. Germline CDR1 and CDR2: SGHDT and YYEEEE. The trim removed 2 bases at V and 1 base at J, leaving 6 bases unmatched. DNA for the CDR3: TGTGCCAGCAGCTTCTATCCGGGACAGGGGAACACTGAAGCTTTCTTT. Its translation: CASSFYPGQGNTEAFF.

This chain's CDR3 is CASGYRTGPLSGANVLTF. The CDR3 nucleotides are TGCGCCAGCGGATATAGGACAGGGCCGCTTTCTGGGGCCAACGTCCTGACTTTC. V usage is TRBV4-3 and J usage is TRBJ2-6, with 8 bases identical to TRBD1. Looked up from germline, CDR1 is LGHNA and CDR2 is YSLEER. Unmatched junction bases numbered 13, after V lost 8 bases and J lost 1 base. The CDR3 covers 18 residues.

The chain recombines TRBV7-9 with TRBJ1-1; D possibly corresponds to TRBD1 (5 bases). Germline V CDR1 and CDR2: SEHNR, FQNEAQ (reference sequence). The CDR3 is 15 amino acids. Trimming shortened V by 2 bases and J by 1 base, and 11 bases separated the two germline ends. In nucleotides, the CDR3 is TGTGCCAGCAGCTTACAGGGTTCAGAGAACACTGAAGCTTTCTTT. As protein: CASSLQGSENTEAFF.

The rearrangement joins TRBV5-1 to TRBJ2-3; TRBD2 aligns across 9 bases. V lost 0 bases and J lost 4; bases outside the gene matches: 6. This CDR3 contains 16 residues. The germline CDR1 and CDR2 sequences are SGHRS and YFSETQ. The CDR3 reads CASSLGAGGSPDTQYF. CDR3 in DNA: TGCGCCAGCAGCTTGGGGGCGGGGGGGTCGCCAGATACGCAGTATTTT.

The chain is built from TRBV19 and TRBJ1-4; TRBD1 might be the D (5 bases). Per the germline V gene, CDR1 is LNHDA and CDR2 is SQIVND (reference sequence). V shed 9 bases and J shed 0 bases, with 11 bases lying between them. This CDR3 contains 14 residues. CDR3 amino acids: CASGGEATNEKLFF. In DNA form, the CDR3 reads TGTGCCAGCGGGGGGGAAGCAACTAATGAAAAACTGTTTTTT.